This T cell receptor beta chain stems from a study of cytomegalovirus exposure and HLA in healthy donors. Regarding the study as a whole: Differences between HLA loci emerged in a later analysis of TCR association rates, with DRB1 most and HLA-C fewest.

Trimming shortened V by 1 base and J by 4 bases, and 16 bases separated the two germline ends. Germline CDR1 and CDR2: SGHDN and FVKESK. The CDR3 sequence is 16 residues long. In the PCR, 60 Vbeta and 13 Jbeta primers were used. Some clones are missing from TCRdb's copy, which holds only in-frame ones; the method was immunoSEQ multiplex PCR. The sample includes around 130,000 clones, about 76% seen only once; the top ten take about 0.71%. This clone was counted only a few times. Antigen unknown. V and J are TRBV14 and TRBJ1-1; TRBD1 is a possible D gene (5 bases). This receptor was obtained from a young man in good health and CMV-seronegative. The sample consisted of PBMCs. CDR3 DNA: TGTGCCAGCAGCCAAGGGGACTTCAGGGCCGGCACTGAAGCTTTCTTT. It specifies CASSQGDFRAGTEAFF.